This T cell receptor (beta chain) is from a study of T-cell reconstitution after alpha-beta-depleted transplantation in children (dated by TCRdb to between 2015 and 2016). Background on the whole study: Using TCR repertoire profiling, the study followed T-cell immune reconstitution in a quantitative way in children after TCRalphabeta/CD19-depleted allogeneic hematopoietic cell transplantation.

This clonotype was detected ten times or more. The antigen this receptor binds is unknown. Per-base quality was not reported, and no clone a single base away is much larger than it. General conclusions and limits of the study: About two months after transplant, the apparently early recovery of alphabetaT-cell counts reportedly depended on just several hundred clones that had expanded rapidly and came from non-depleted graft cells. In some patients, the high TCRbeta diversity seen at day 60 was put down to recipient T cells and intrathymic progenitors that had survived conditioning. Over the following months the frequencies of hyperexpanded clones went down, and after one year T-cell counts and TCRbeta diversity were mostly credited to newly produced T cells.

Preparation of the library involved PCR. TCRdb lists the instrument as Illumina HiSeq 2500. TCR library preparation used molecular barcoding, with unique molecular identifiers applied to normalize quantification of the TCRbeta repertoire. Using fastp at Q25 and MiXCR, TCRdb reprocessed the public reads and kept productive beta chains. Rows merge per CDR3 protein into single entries with the most common DNA and genes. This sample comprises under 850,000 distinct CDR3 sequences, 13% of them detected only once. The ten top clones hold 0.79% of the sample. Per the publication, the treatment or condition label means: allogeneic hematopoietic cell transplantation with graft depleted of TCRalphabeta T cells and CD19 B cells. The transplant recipients were children given TCRalphabeta/CD19-depleted allogeneic hematopoietic cell grafts. CDR1 and CDR2, looked up from the germline V gene, are SQVTM and ANQGSEA. The CDR3 covers 14 residues, taking in both the cysteine and the phenylalanine. The sequence is cut down to CDR3 DNA, 42 bases in frame from base 1. The junction shows trimming of 4 bases on V and 2 bases on J, plus 9 bases between the germline ends.

This chain is built from TRBV29-1 and TRBJ2-6; no D gene can be assigned with confidence. Sequencing was performed on PBMCs, taken before TCRalphabeta/CD19-depleted stem cell transplant. The TCR was taken from a girl aged 2 to 9 with congenital amegakaryocytic thrombocytopenia, due to receive a stem cell transplant. The DNA sequence reads TGCAGCGTTGCGGTCGGCCCTGGGGCCAACGTCCTGACTTTC. Its translation is CSVAVGPGANVLTF.